These T cell receptor beta chains were read from a single sample in a study of blood T cells in healthy people across ages. TCRdb passed the 5' RACE reads through MiXCR, listing each CDR3 protein once. Of approximately 730,000 distinct CDR3 sequences listed, 40% to 45% are singletons. Sequenced input: blood. The receptors here all came from a woman aged 55-69 years in good health. Each CDR3 is given with its conserved first and last residue. The order of the fields is clone size, V gene, J gene, D gene, CDR3 DNA, CDR3 protein. D genes are given only for firm matches. The listing skips clone size in some rows; elsewhere it reads once, few, many or a size class.

>many|TRBV12-3/TRBV12-4|TRBJ2-5|TRBD2
TGTGCCAGCAGTCCCCCCGGACTAGCGCGGGAGACCCAGTACTTC
CASSPPGLARETQYF
>-|TRBV3-1|TRBJ2-7|-
TGTGCCAGCAGCCAAGAGTGGCCCCAACCGTTCGAGCAGTACTTC
CASSQEWPQPFEQYF
>few|TRBV27|TRBJ2-1|-
TGTGCCAGCAGTACACGACGGGAGGGGGCCGAATACAATGAGCAGTTCTTC
CASSTRREGAEYNEQFF
>many|TRBV20-1|TRBJ2-1|TRBD2
TGCAGTGTTCAGGCTAGCGGGGGACGCAATGAGCAGTTCTTC
CSVQASGGRNEQFF
>once|TRBV3-1|TRBJ2-7|TRBD2
TGTGCCAGCAGCCATGCCGGGGGGGCCCGCTGGATCGAGCAGTATTTC
CASSHAGGARWIEQYF
>few|TRBV11-3|TRBJ2-1|TRBD2
TGTGCCAGCAGCCTTCAGCGGGGGGCCCCCAATGAGCAGTTCTTC
CASSLQRGAPNEQFF
>-|TRBV3-1|TRBJ1-2|-
TGTGCCAGCAGCCAAGAACACAGCTTCTATGGCTACACCTTC
CASSQEHSFYGYTF
>few|TRBV10-3|TRBJ2-1|TRBD2
TGTGCCATCAGTGAAAGTGGGAGGGACAATGAGCAGTTCTTC
CAISESGRDNEQFF
>-|TRBV6-6|TRBJ1-1|TRBD1
TGTGCCGGCGGGACAGGGGACATGAACACTGAAGCTTTCTTT
CAGGTGDMNTEAFF
>-|TRBV15|TRBJ2-5|-
TGTGCCACCAGCAGAGCGCAGGGGCGTAATGAGCAGTACTTC
CATSRAQGRNEQYF
>-|TRBV9|TRBJ1-6|TRBD1
TGTGCCAGCAGCGGACAGGGGGAGATTAATTCACCCCTCCACTTT
CASSGQGEINSPLHF
>-|TRBV28|TRBJ2-1|-
TGTGCCAGCGTGCATTACAGGGCGCGTTCCTACAATGAGCAGTTCTTC
CASVHYRARSYNEQFF
>many|TRBV7-2|TRBJ2-3|TRBD2
TGTGCCAGCAGCTCCGTAGCGGGAGGGGTAGATACGCAGTATTTT
CASSSVAGGVDTQYF
>-|TRBV30|TRBJ1-1|-
TGTGCCTGGAGTGTATGGCTGGACACTGAAGCTTTCTTT
CAWSVWLDTEAFF
>few|TRBV6-1|TRBJ1-2|-
TGTGCCAGCAGTGAAGCGTGGGACCGACGGTTCTATGGCTACACCTTC
CASSEAWDRRFYGYTF
>-|TRBV29-1|TRBJ2-6|-
TGCAGCGTTGAAAGGGCACTCAGCTCTGGGGCCAGCGCCAACGTCCTGACTTTC
CSVERALSSGASANVLTF
>many|TRBV28|TRBJ2-1|TRBD2
TGTGCCAGCAGTGGGAGCGGGAGCTCCTACAATGAGCAGTTCTTC
CASSGSGSSYNEQFF
>many|TRBV18|TRBJ2-7|-
TGTGCCAGCTCACCGGTCACAGGCCCCTACGAGCAGTACTTC
CASSPVTGPYEQYF
>-|TRBV6-5|TRBJ2-3|-
TGTGCCAGCAGTTACTCCGGGACAAATACGCAGTATTTT
CASSYSGTNTQYF
>-|TRBV24-1|TRBJ2-5|-
TGTGCCACCAGTGACGCATGGACAGAAGAGACCCAGTACTTC
CATSDAWTEETQYF
>few|TRBV7-2|TRBJ1-4|-
TGTGCCAGCAGCTTAGCCGGGAGCGGTAATGAAAAACTGTTTTTT
CASSLAGSGNEKLFF
>-|TRBV20-1|TRBJ1-5|-
TGCAGTGCTGCAGGGAGCGCGGGGAGCAATCAGCCCCAGCATTTT
CSAAGSAGSNQPQHF
>-|TRBV7-9|TRBJ2-2|TRBD2
TGTGCCAGCAGCAAGACTAGCGTGGACGGGGAGCTGTTTTTT
CASSKTSVDGELFF
>many|TRBV29-1|TRBJ2-1|-
TGCAGCTTCCTGCCAGGATACAATGAGCAGTTCTTC
CSFLPGYNEQFF
>many|TRBV6-5|TRBJ2-5|-
TGTGCCAGCCGGGACGGTGAAGAGACCCAGTACTTC
CASRDGEETQYF
>-|TRBV28|TRBJ2-7|-
TGTGCCAGCACTCCGGCGGGTTACAACTACGAGCAGTACTTC
CASTPAGYNYEQYF
>few|TRBV7-8|TRBJ2-3|TRBD1
TGTGCCAGCAGCCCCACCAGGACAGGAGTCACAGATACGCAGTATTTT
CASSPTRTGVTDTQYF
>few|TRBV27|TRBJ2-7|-
TGTGCCAGCCTGGGCGAGCAGTACTTC
CASLGEQYF
>-|TRBV20-1|TRBJ2-7|TRBD1
TGCAGTGCCCTGGACAGGGGGCGAGAGCAGTACTTC
CSALDRGREQYF
>-|TRBV6-1|TRBJ2-5|TRBD2
TGTGCCAGCAGTCGTCCCTTAGCGGGAGGAAGCCAAGAGACCCAGTACTTC
CASSRPLAGGSQETQYF
>-|TRBV9|TRBJ2-3|TRBD2
TGTGCCAGCAGCGTAGGGGCTAGCGGGGGTCTCACAGATACGCAGTATTTT
CASSVGASGGLTDTQYF
>-|TRBV7-2|TRBJ2-1|-
TGTGCCAGCAGCTTAAGAGCCTATATGGATGAGCAGTTCTTC
CASSLRAYMDEQFF
>few|TRBV5-5|TRBJ2-3|TRBD2
TGTGCCTCGGACGGGGGGGCGACGCAGTATTTT
CASDGGATQYF
>many|TRBV4-2|TRBJ2-5|-
TGTGCCAGCAGCCAAGATCAGGGTCAAGAGACCCAGTACTTC
CASSQDQGQETQYF
>-|TRBV20-1|TRBJ2-1|TRBD2
TGCAGTGCTAGAGATAGCGCTAGCGGGGTCAATGAGCAGTTCTTC
CSARDSASGVNEQFF
>-|TRBV4-2|TRBJ2-3|-
TGTGCCAGCAGCCAAGGTGCTGGCGGCATGGATGCGCAGTATTTT
CASSQGAGGMDAQYF
>-|TRBV6-1|TRBJ2-3|-
TGTGCCAGCAGTCGGACAGAATCCCTCACAGATACGCAGTATTTT
CASSRTESLTDTQYF
>many|TRBV7-2|TRBJ2-5|-
TGTGCCAGCAGCTTAGGAGTGACAACTGGGGAGACCCAGTACTTC
CASSLGVTTGETQYF
>-|TRBV3-1|TRBJ2-5|-
TGTGCCAGCAGCCGGGACTCGCCCGGAAAGACCCAGTACTTC
CASSRDSPGKTQYF
>many|TRBV12-3/TRBV12-4|TRBJ2-4|TRBD1
TGTGCCAGCAGCCCCGGACAGGTAGCCAAAAACATTCAGTACTTC
CASSPGQVAKNIQYF
>-|TRBV2|TRBJ2-5|TRBD2
TGTGCCAGCCGTAGTCGGGCGGGAGGGGGTGGAGAGACCCAGTACTTC
CASRSRAGGGGETQYF
>few|TRBV5-6|TRBJ2-2|-
TGTGCCAGCAGCTTGGCCCGGGGCAGGAACACCGGGGAGCTGTTTTTT
CASSLARGRNTGELFF
>-|TRBV29-1|TRBJ2-2|-
TGCAGCGTTGAAGCTACCCCGGGAGCCGGCGGGGAGCTGTTTTTT
CSVEATPGAGGELFF
>few|TRBV25-1|TRBJ2-1|TRBD1
TGTGCCAGCATCCGTGGGACAGGGGCGAATGAGCAGTTCTTC
CASIRGTGANEQFF
>many|TRBV29-1|TRBJ2-5|-
TGCAGCGTAGGACGTGAATTTAGAGAGACCCAGTACTTC
CSVGREFRETQYF
>few|TRBV18|TRBJ2-7|-
TGTGCCAGCTCACCCATGATTGAGAGCTCCTACGAGCAGTACTTC
CASSPMIESSYEQYF